These T cell receptor beta chains were read from a single sample in a study of blood T cell repertoires in COVID-19. Repertoires were generated with immunoSEQ multiplex PCR, while TCRdb's copy carries only in-frame clones and drops some. Seen here are roughly 250,000 clones, about 90% observed once, and the top ten hold over 9.5%. The sequencing input was peripheral blood. Receptor source: a woman younger than 45 with COVID-19, enrolled during active disease. The CDR3 runs from the conserved cysteine through the conserved F or W. The D gene is left open where the match is weak. Rows give clone size only sometimes, using once, few, many, or a class for an expanded clone.

len: 16
abundance: .
j_gene: TRBJ1-1
d_gene: .
v_gene: TRBV11-1
CDR3aa: CASSLGQRRLNTEAFF
CDR3nt: TGTGCCAGCAGCTTGGGCCAAAGACGGTTGAACACTGAAGCTTTCTTT

len: 16
abundance: .
j_gene: TRBJ1-2
d_gene: TRBD1
v_gene: TRBV19
CDR3aa: CASSISGTVGDYGYTF
CDR3nt: TGTGCCAGTAGTATCTCCGGGACAGTGGGGGATTATGGCTACACCTTC

len: 14
abundance: .
j_gene: TRBJ2-5
d_gene: .
v_gene: TRBV18
CDR3aa: CASSPVGVRETQYF
CDR3nt: TGTGCCAGCTCACCGGTCGGGGTTCGAGAGACCCAGTACTTC

len: 13
abundance: once
j_gene: TRBJ2-3
d_gene: TRBD2
v_gene: TRBV6-5
CDR3aa: CAHRGVRTDTQYF
CDR3nt: TGTGCCCACCGGGGGGTCCGCACAGATACGCAGTATTTT

len: 15
abundance: once
j_gene: TRBJ1-1
d_gene: .
v_gene: TRBV29-1
CDR3aa: CSVVSWGRGNTEAFF
CDR3nt: TGCAGCGTTGTCTCCTGGGGGCGAGGGAACACTGAAGCTTTCTTT

len: 13
abundance: few
j_gene: TRBJ2-7
d_gene: .
v_gene: TRBV27
CDR3aa: CASSRRGSYEQYF
CDR3nt: TGTGCCAGCAGTCGGAGGGGCTCCTACGAGCAGTACTTC

len: 16
abundance: .
j_gene: TRBJ1-1
d_gene: .
v_gene: TRBV30
CDR3aa: CAWRVVLTIVLTEAFF
CDR3nt: TGTGCCTGGAGGGTAGTTCTTACGATCGTCCTGACTGAAGCTTTCTTT

len: 14
abundance: .
j_gene: TRBJ1-1
d_gene: .
v_gene: TRBV7-9
CDR3aa: CASSPGFRDTEAFF
CDR3nt: TGTGCCAGCAGCCCCGGTTTTCGTGACACTGAAGCTTTCTTT

len: 15
abundance: many
j_gene: TRBJ2-2
d_gene: .
v_gene: TRBV6-4
CDR3aa: CASSEGDFNTGELFF
CDR3nt: TGTGCCAGCAGTGAGGGAGACTTCAACACCGGGGAGCTGTTTTTT

len: 12
abundance: .
j_gene: TRBJ1-5
d_gene: .
v_gene: TRBV10-3
CDR3aa: CAISSQGQPQHF
CDR3nt: TGTGCCATCAGTTCACAGGGACAGCCCCAGCATTTT

len: 16
abundance: once
j_gene: TRBJ2-7
d_gene: TRBD1
v_gene: TRBV27
CDR3aa: CASSLHFGQGPYEQYF
CDR3nt: TGTGCCAGCAGTTTACATTTTGGACAGGGCCCCTACGAGCAGTACTTC

len: 13
abundance: .
j_gene: TRBJ1-2
d_gene: .
v_gene: TRBV19
CDR3aa: CASSIGERNGYTF
CDR3nt: TGTGCCAGTAGTATCGGGGAGCGCAATGGCTACACCTTC

len: 17
abundance: few
j_gene: TRBJ2-2
d_gene: .
v_gene: TRBV19
CDR3aa: CASSSLAGPPRDGELFF
CDR3nt: TGTGCCAGTAGTTCCCTGGCAGGCCCTCCGAGAGACGGGGAGCTGTTTTTT

len: 16
abundance: .
j_gene: TRBJ2-5
d_gene: .
v_gene: TRBV3-1/TRBV3-2
CDR3aa: CASSPLGRPAQGTQYF
CDR3nt: TGTGCCAGCAGCCCTCTAGGGCGACCCGCCCAGGGGACCCAGTACTTC

len: 16
abundance: .
j_gene: TRBJ2-1
d_gene: TRBD2
v_gene: TRBV10-3
CDR3aa: CAIREGRGASVHEQFF
CDR3nt: TGTGCCATCAGGGAGGGGAGGGGTGCGTCGGTCCATGAGCAGTTCTTC